Below are 6 T cell receptor beta chains sequenced from a single sample in a study of cytomegalovirus exposure and HLA in healthy donors. PCR used 60 Vbeta primers and 13 Jbeta primers. TCRdb's table, derived via immunoSEQ multiplex PCR, lists solely in-frame clones and lacks some. The specimen's table records almost 45,000 clones. The sequencing input was PBMCs. Source of these receptors: a male donor in good health and CMV-seronegative.

The gene calls are TRBV5-1 and TRBJ2-2; D possibly corresponds to TRBD2 (6 bases). The CDR3 has 15 residues. Germline loops: CDR1 SGHRS, CDR2 YFSETQ. Trimming cost V 4 bases and J 7 bases, with 17 bases left between them. CDR3 DNA: TGCGCCAGCAGCGGGGGGACGGTTGCTGACGGGGAGCTGTTTTTT. Translated, it gives CASSGGTVADGELFF.

The chain couples TRBV6-6 to TRBJ2-7; 13 bases agree with TRBD2. This CDR3 has 15 amino acids. Germline CDR1 is MNHNY and CDR2 is SVGAGI (reference sequence). V trimming: 2 bases; J trimming: 9 bases; junction bases outside the gene matches: 7. CDR3 nucleotide sequence: TGTGCCAGCAGTTACCCCGGGACTAGCGGGAACGTGCAGTACTTC. Translating it yields CASSYPGTSGNVQYF.

The chain is built from TRBV4-3 and TRBJ2-3; 9 bases fit TRBD1. CDR3 length: 15 residues. CDR1 LGHNA and CDR2 YSLEER come from the germline V gene. V lost 3 bases and J lost 4; bases outside the gene matches: 5. This CDR3 reads CASSQGQGGADTQYF. The CDR3 region has the DNA TGCGCCAGCAGCCAGGGACAGGGAGGAGCAGATACGCAGTATTTT.

The chain uses TRBV18 and TRBJ2-7, with TRBD1 as a possible D gene (5 bases). The CDR3 sequence is 13 residues long. Trimming left V 4 bases short and J 5 bases short, with 12 bases between. From germline, CDR1 is KGHSH and CDR2 LQKENI. CDR3 amino acids: CASSLGPTNEQYF. CDR3 nucleotides: TGTGCCAGCTCACTGGGGCCAACCAACGAGCAGTACTTC.

The chain couples TRBV10-2 to TRBJ1-1; a possible D gene is TRBD1 (5 bases). CDR1 and CDR2 (germline): WSHSY, SAAADI. The germline V and J ends were trimmed by 9 bases and 1 base, with 12 bases remaining between them. This CDR3 is built from 13 residues. As DNA, the CDR3 is TGCGCCAGTGGACATATGAGGAACACTGAAGCTTTCTTT. Protein sequence: CASGHMRNTEAFF.

The chain joins TRBV4-1 to TRBJ1-4; TRBD1 might be the D (5 bases). This CDR3 is 16 amino acids long. The germline V gene has CDR1 MGHRA and CDR2 YSYEKL. V shed 1 base and J shed 6 bases, with 15 bases lying between them. The DNA for the CDR3 is TGCGCCAGCAGCCAAGCCGGGACCGGGGGGGATGAAAAACTGTTTTTT. It is translated as CASSQAGTGGDEKLFF.